This TCR beta chain comes out of a study of T cell responses to AZD1222 COVID-19 vaccine. General observations from the study: Donors in the cohort were predominantly white British and more often female, and clonal diversity was possibly underestimated. CD4 TCRs associated with vaccination spanned spike, dominating at 160-218 and 743-854. Two AZD1222 doses significantly raised spike-specific TCR breadth and depth over controls.

Generated by immunoSEQ multiplex PCR, the TCRdb table keeps only in-frame clones and is missing some. Of 160,000 or so clones in the sample, about nine tenths were seen once. In the case of this clone: Its antigen is unidentified.

The ends lost 5 bases at V and 0 bases at J; junction bases unmatched: 8. This CDR3 is 17 amino acids long. The germline V gene encodes CDR1 LNHDA and CDR2 SQIVND (reference sequence). The rearrangement joins TRBV19 to TRBJ2-5, with 11 bases identical to TRBD2. The input for sequencing was peripheral blood, taken after recovery from COVID-19. This clonotype was obtained from an adult who had recovered from COVID-19. The CDR3 DNA sequence: TGTGCCAGTAGTCTGAGACTAGCGGGACAGTACCAAGAGACCCAGTACTTC. Translating gives CASSLRLAGQYQETQYF.